Included here is one T cell receptor (beta chain) sequence, with context. Its binding antigen is unknown. The record has no base qualities; no much larger clone is one base away. These data come from a study of shared clonotypes between healthy human individuals (dated by TCRdb to 2018 to 2021). About the investigation overall: The cohort included three men and two women between 18 and 49 years of age. Blood TCR repertoires of a handful of healthy adults were deeply sequenced to estimate repertoire size and the extent of clonotype sharing between individuals. To increase sequencing depth and limit assay-specific biases, TCR repertoire library preparation and sequencing were carried out by different laboratories using diverse techniques. Each donor's leukapheresis produced roughly between about 0.9 and 9.5 billion PBMCs. Study-wide findings and limitations: Pairwise subsampling led to the expectation that sequencing depth would affect the degree of clonotype sharing among donors. Because the study included only a small number of donors, the genetic and exposure-history diversity represented was limited. Sampling was limited to blood, and TCR repertoires in tissue likely differ from TCR repertoires in blood.

TCR CDR3 regions were amplified from genomic DNA by multiplex PCR using the deep immunoSEQ assay. Extracted genomic DNA from each cell subset was distributed evenly across all wells of several immunoSEQ 96-well plates, and each plate was treated as a replicate. Each replicate PCR for unsorted PBMC received roughly 300 ng genomic DNA, equal to tens of thousands of T cell genomes. Ten immunoSEQ deep assay plates were used to sequence the unsorted PBMC genomic DNA. The purified libraries were quantified using a Qubit 3.0 fluorometer, sized with a Bioanalyzer 2100, and then quantified again using the KAPA Library Quantification kit. A separate single-read 150-cycle Illumina NextSeq 550 flow cell was used to sequence each immunoSEQ 96-well plate. The authors processed their data as follows. Because the immunoSEQ output held only junctional sequences and lacked quality scores, the filtering could not match the filtering applied to full-length reads. To assign V/J genes and CDR3, sequences were annotated using PyIR, a Python wrapper for IgBLAST v1.9, with IMGT germline references. Reads were removed for weak V/J assignments (E-value above 1e-6), missing CDR3, stop codons, out-of-frame junctions, or ambiguous translated residues. A V3J clonotype was defined by an identical inferred V gene, J gene, and CDR3 amino acid sequence. To compute the percentage overlap between repertoires, the number of shared unique clonotypes was divided by the size of the smaller repertoire. RTK rarefaction, the Chao1 estimator, and Recon v2.1 estimates of unobserved clonotypes were used to assess repertoire richness. In its TCRdb copy, this immuneACCESS table keeps in-frame sequences only and misses some clones. Where compared with another copy, unresolved V genes explain less than half of these, and the others have no known cause. The DNA gave D and trimming, while V, J and clone size come from that table. The sample data list roughly 490,000 clones, and approximately 80% of these were observed just once. Under 15% of the sample lies in the top ten.

The donors were healthy, HIV-negative adults with no recently reported acute infections or vaccinations. Every donor was a Caucasian adult residing in Nashville, Tennessee, USA. For unsorted samples, tens of millions of PBMCs were counted, and genomic DNA was extracted using the QIAamp DNA Blood Mini kit. After blood collection by leukapheresis, PBMCs were isolated using Ficoll-Histopaque density gradient centrifugation and then cryopreserved in the vapor phase of liquid nitrogen. The CDR3 covers 15 residues, taking in both the cysteine and the phenylalanine. Of the read, only the CDR3 DNA is kept; its 45 bases are in frame from base 1. From the germline V gene (reference sequence), CDR1 is LNHDA and CDR2 is SQIVND. Germline trimming amounts to 5 bases on V and 6 bases on J, with 10 as the count of junction bases outside the gene matches.

In this chain, TRBV19 is recombined with TRBJ2-1, and TRBD1 aligns with 7 junction nucleotides. The sample was PBMCs. This sequence was found in a woman between 40 and 55 years old in good health. Some clones in this sample may be carry-over from other donors' samples. CDR3 region: CASSPGQAQGNEQFF. In nucleotides, the sequence is TGTGCCAGTAGTCCAGGACAGGCTCAGGGCAATGAGCAGTTCTTC.